These 16 T cell receptor beta chains came from one sample sequenced in a study of T cell changes during pregnancy in multiple sclerosis. The data were produced by immunoSEQ multiplex PCR, yet TCRdb's version contains in-frame clones alone and is incomplete. The sample lists 55,000 to 70,000 clones, just over 90% occurring once. Specimen: peripheral blood, collected after pregnancy. The receptor set was obtained from a female donor with multiple sclerosis, enrolled in a pregnancy study.

The V call is TRBV5-4, the J call TRBJ2-7, with 8 bases matching TRBD1. Germline V gives CDR1 SGHNT, CDR2 YYREEE (reference sequence). The CDR3 is 15 residues long. The junction had 9 bases not matched to a gene; V was cut back by 2 bases and J by 5 bases. Written as DNA, the CDR3 is TGTGCCAGCAGCTTTCGACAGGGGACCCCCCACGAGCAGTACTTC. It is translated as CASSFRQGTPHEQYF.

The chain is built from TRBV27 and TRBJ2-2, with a possible D match to TRBD1 (6 bases). CDR1 and CDR2 (germline): MNHEY, SMNVEV (reference sequence). The CDR3 spans 16 residues. The germline V and J ends were trimmed by 5 bases and 0 bases, with 13 bases remaining between them. CDR3 sequence (DNA): TGTGCCAGCAGTCCAGTTCGGACAGCGAACACCGGGGAGCTGTTTTTT. Amino acid sequence: CASSPVRTANTGELFF.

The chain joins TRBV7-9 to TRBJ2-7; the match to TRBD2 covers 8 bases. Unmatched junction bases numbered 4, after V lost 2 bases and J lost 4 bases. Germline CDR1 and CDR2: SEHNR and FQNEAQ (reference sequence). The CDR3 is 14 amino acids. The CDR3 is CASSLTGGRYEQYF. DNA for the CDR3: TGTGCCAGCAGCTTAACGGGAGGGAGGTACGAGCAGTACTTC.

The chain carries TRBV25-1 and TRBJ1-4, with D possibly being TRBD1 (6 bases). CDR3 length: 14 amino acids. Germline loops: CDR1 MGHDK, CDR2 SYGVNS. The V end lost 6 bases, the J end lost 8 bases, and 16 bases lay between the germline ends. CDR3 in DNA: TGTGCCAGCAGGGAAGTTGGGGGCGGGGAAAAACTGTTTTTT. The encoded protein is CASREVGGGEKLFF.

This chain joins TRBV20-1 and TRBJ2-7; 8 nucleotides align to TRBD1. The CDR3 covers 11 residues. Germline V gene lookup returns CDR1 DFQATT and CDR2 SNEGSKA (reference sequence). The V and J ends lost 6 bases and 5 bases, in that order; junction bases with no gene match: 3. Here the CDR3 reads CSAQGADEQYF. CDR3 coding DNA: TGCAGTGCCCAGGGGGCAGACGAGCAGTACTTC.

This chain joins TRBV6-5 and TRBJ2-6; no clear D gene. From germline, CDR1 is MNHEY and CDR2 SVGAGI. V was pared by 0 bases and J by 0 bases, with 6 bases between. The CDR3 covers 16 residues. This CDR3 reads CASSYSSSSGANVLTF. The CDR3, as DNA: TGTGCCAGCAGTTACTCTAGCAGCTCTGGGGCCAACGTCCTGACTTTC.

The DNA of the CDR3 is TGTGCCAGCAGCTTAGGCCTCGGAGGAAATGCTAACTATGGCTACACCTTC. It translates to CASSLGLGGNANYGYTF. The V call is TRBV7-8, the J call TRBJ1-2; D gene uncertain. The CDR3 consists of 17 residues. The ends were cut back, 1 base at V and 0 bases at J, with 15 bases in the middle. CDR1 and CDR2 (germline): SGHVS, FQNEAQ.

The CDR3 region is CSVLPEGGQTVYGYTF. CDR3 DNA: TGCAGCGTTCTCCCCGAGGGGGGACAGACCGTCTATGGCTACACCTTC. The rearrangement joins TRBV29-1 to TRBJ1-2, with 7 bases lining up with TRBD1. Germline-derived CDR1 and CDR2 are SQVTM and ANQGSEA. The V gene end was trimmed by 5 bases and the J gene end by 4 bases; junction bases not matched to a gene: 16. The CDR3 is made up of 16 amino acids.

The J gene is TRBJ2-4, the V gene TRBV28; 7 positions match TRBD2. The J segment lost 1 base and the V segment lost 4 bases, leaving 7 bases of the junction unmatched. This CDR3 is 16 amino acids long. Germline CDR1 is MDHEN and CDR2 is SYDVKM. The CDR3 protein is CASSSGGIGAKNIQYF. In DNA, the CDR3 is TGTGCCAGCAGTTCGGGAGGTATAGGGGCCAAAAACATTCAGTACTTC.

The chain joins TRBV7-8 to TRBJ2-1; D possibly corresponds to TRBD1 (5 bases). Germline CDR1 reads SGHVS; CDR2 reads FQNEAQ. There are 17 residues in the CDR3. V lost 2 bases to trimming and J lost 2 bases, with 16 bases between them. Here the CDR3 reads CASSLWFGQGPYNEQFF. In DNA form, the CDR3 reads TGTGCCAGCAGCTTATGGTTTGGGCAGGGCCCCTACAATGAGCAGTTCTTC.

The DNA of the CDR3 is TGTGCCTGGAGCACCGGGACTAGCTCCTACAATGAGCAGTTCTTC. Translation gives CAWSTGTSSYNEQFF. The chain has TRBV30 and TRBJ2-1; 8 bases match TRBD2. Germline CDR1 is GTSNPN and CDR2 is SVGIG (reference sequence). Germline trimming cut 3 bases from V and 0 bases from J; bases unmatched to any gene: 4. The CDR3 extends over 15 amino acids.

This clone has just one count. The chain uses TRBV20-1 and TRBJ2-5; no reliable D call. Germline V lookup: CDR1 DFQATT, CDR2 SNEGSKA (reference sequence). V was pared by 3 bases and J by 1 base, with 3 bases between. CDR3 length equals 11 residues. Here the CDR3 DNA reads TGCAGTGCTAGCATCCAAGAGACCCAGTACTTC. Protein sequence: CSASIQETQYF.

The V and J genes are TRBV29-1 and TRBJ2-7; TRBD2 is a possible D gene (6 bases). CDR1 SQVTM and CDR2 ANQGSEA come from the germline V gene. CDR3 length equals 11 residues. The ends were cut back, 4 bases at V and 6 bases at J, with 10 bases in the middle. The CDR3 spells CSVGYGSEQYF. CDR3 coding DNA: TGCAGCGTTGGTTACGGGAGCGAGCAGTACTTC.

The chain employs TRBV7-9 and TRBJ1-1; TRBD1 is a possible D gene (6 bases). The CDR3 totals 15 residues. Germline loops: CDR1 SEHNR, CDR2 FQNEAQ (reference sequence). Trimming left V 5 bases short and J 0 bases short, with 13 bases between. CDR3: CASSPIGQLNTEAFF. The CDR3 DNA reads as TGTGCCAGCAGCCCAATCGGACAGTTGAACACTGAAGCTTTCTTT. Looking up the rest from reference TRBV7-9 and TRBJ1-1 gives the full variable domain: DTGVSQNPRHKITKRGQNVTFRCDPISEHNRLYWYRQTLGQGPEFLTYFQNEAQLEKSRLLSDRFSAERPKGSFSTLEIQRTEQGDSAMYLCASSPIGQLNTEAFFGQGTRLTVV.

The rearrangement uses TRBV28 and TRBJ2-7, with D unclear. V was pared by 6 bases and J by 6 bases, with 12 bases between. The CDR3 is 12 residues long. The germline CDR1 and CDR2 sequences are MDHEN and SYDVKM. Here the CDR3 DNA reads TGTGCCAGCAGCCTCGGTTACCGCGAGCAGTACTTC. Its protein is CASSLGYREQYF.

This sequence joins TRBV25-1 and TRBJ1-1, with D perhaps matching TRBD1 (5 bases). CDR3 size: 14 residues. Germline values: CDR1 MGHDK, CDR2 SYGVNS. The V end lost 4 bases, the J end lost 2 bases, and 11 bases lay between the germline ends. CDR3 bases: TGTGCCAGCAGTGGAGCCGGGACTAACACTGAAGCTTTCTTT. Residues: CASSGAGTNTEAFF.